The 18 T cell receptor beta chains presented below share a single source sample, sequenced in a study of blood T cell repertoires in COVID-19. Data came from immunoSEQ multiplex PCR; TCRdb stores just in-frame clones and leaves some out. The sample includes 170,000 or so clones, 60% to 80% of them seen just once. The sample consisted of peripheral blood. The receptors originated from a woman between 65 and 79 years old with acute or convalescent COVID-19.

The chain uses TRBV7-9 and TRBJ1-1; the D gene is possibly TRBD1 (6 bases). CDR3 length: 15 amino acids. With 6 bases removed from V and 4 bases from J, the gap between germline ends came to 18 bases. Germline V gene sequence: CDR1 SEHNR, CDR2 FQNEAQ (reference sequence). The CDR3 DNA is TGTGCCAGCAGGTCGCCGAGGGACACGGGCACTGAAGCTTTCTTT. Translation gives CASRSPRDTGTEAFF. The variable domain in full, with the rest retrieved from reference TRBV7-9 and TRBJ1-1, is DTGVSQNPRHKITKRGQNVTFRCDPISEHNRLYWYRQTLGQGPEFLTYFQNEAQLEKSRLLSDRFSAERPKGSFSTLEIQRTEQGDSAMYLCASRSPRDTGTEAFFGQGTRLTVV.

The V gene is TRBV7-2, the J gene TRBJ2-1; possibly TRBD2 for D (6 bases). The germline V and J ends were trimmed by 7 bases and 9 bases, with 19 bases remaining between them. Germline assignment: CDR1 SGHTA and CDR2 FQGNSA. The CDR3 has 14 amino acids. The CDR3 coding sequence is TGTGCCAGCACCTTCGGGGGTCTAATGGGTGAGCAGTTCTTC. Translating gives CASTFGGLMGEQFF.

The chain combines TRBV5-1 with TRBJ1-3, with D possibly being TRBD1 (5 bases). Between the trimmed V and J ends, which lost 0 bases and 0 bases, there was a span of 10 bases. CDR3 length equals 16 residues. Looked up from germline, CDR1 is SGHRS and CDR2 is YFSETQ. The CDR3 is CASSLGGPFSGNTIYF. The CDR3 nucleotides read TGCGCCAGCAGCTTGGGGGGCCCGTTCTCTGGAAACACCATATATTTT. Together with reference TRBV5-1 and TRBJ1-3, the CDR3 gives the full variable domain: KAGVTQTPRYLIKTRGQQVTLSCSPISGHRSVSWYQQTPGQGLQFLFEYFSETQRNKGNFPGRFSGRQFSNSRSEMNVSTLELGDSALYLCASSLGGPFSGNTIYFGEGSWLTVV.

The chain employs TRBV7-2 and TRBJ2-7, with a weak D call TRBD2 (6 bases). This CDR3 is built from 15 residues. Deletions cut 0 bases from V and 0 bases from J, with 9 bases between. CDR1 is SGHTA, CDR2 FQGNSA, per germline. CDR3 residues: CASSLAGTRSYEQYF. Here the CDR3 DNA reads TGTGCCAGCAGCTTAGCGGGGACTCGCTCCTACGAGCAGTACTTC.

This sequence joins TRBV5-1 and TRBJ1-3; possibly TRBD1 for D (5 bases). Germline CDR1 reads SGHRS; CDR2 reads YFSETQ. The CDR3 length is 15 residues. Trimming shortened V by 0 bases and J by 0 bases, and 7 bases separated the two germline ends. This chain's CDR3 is CASSLGQYSGNTIYF. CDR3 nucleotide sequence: TGCGCCAGCAGCTTGGGACAGTACTCTGGAAACACCATATATTTT.

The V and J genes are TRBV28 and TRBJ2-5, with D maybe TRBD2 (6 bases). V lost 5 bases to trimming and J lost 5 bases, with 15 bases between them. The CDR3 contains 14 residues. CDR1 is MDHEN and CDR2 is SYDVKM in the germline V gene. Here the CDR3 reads CASSHPEGGETQYF. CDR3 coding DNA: TGTGCCAGCAGTCACCCGGAGGGTGGGGAGACCCAGTACTTC.

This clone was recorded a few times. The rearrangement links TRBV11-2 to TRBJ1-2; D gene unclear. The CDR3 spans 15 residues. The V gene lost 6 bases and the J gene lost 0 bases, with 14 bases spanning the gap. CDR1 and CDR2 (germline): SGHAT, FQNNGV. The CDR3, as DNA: TGTGCCAGCAGTCCGCTCGAGGGAGCTAACTATGGCTACACCTTC. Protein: CASSPLEGANYGYTF.

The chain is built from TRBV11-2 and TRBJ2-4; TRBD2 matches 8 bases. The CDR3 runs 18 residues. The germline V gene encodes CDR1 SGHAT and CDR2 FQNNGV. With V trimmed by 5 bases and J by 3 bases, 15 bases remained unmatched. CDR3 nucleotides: TGTGCCAGCAGCCCTGGACCGGGTACTAGCGGTTACAAAAACATTCAGTACTTC. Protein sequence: CASSPGPGTSGYKNIQYF.

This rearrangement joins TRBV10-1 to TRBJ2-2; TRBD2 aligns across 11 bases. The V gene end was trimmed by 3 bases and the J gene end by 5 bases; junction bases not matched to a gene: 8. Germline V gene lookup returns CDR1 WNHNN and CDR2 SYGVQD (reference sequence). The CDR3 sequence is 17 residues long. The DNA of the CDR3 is TGCGCCAGCAGTGAAGCCGGGACTAGCGGCTCGACCGGGGAGCTGTTTTTT. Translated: CASSEAGTSGSTGELFF.

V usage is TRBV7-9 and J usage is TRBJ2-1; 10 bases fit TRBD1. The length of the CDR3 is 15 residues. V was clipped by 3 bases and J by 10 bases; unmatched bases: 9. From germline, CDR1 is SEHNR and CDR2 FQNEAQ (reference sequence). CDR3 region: CASSFGTGALREQFF. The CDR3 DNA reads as TGTGCCAGCAGCTTTGGGACAGGGGCCCTTCGAGAGCAGTTCTTC.

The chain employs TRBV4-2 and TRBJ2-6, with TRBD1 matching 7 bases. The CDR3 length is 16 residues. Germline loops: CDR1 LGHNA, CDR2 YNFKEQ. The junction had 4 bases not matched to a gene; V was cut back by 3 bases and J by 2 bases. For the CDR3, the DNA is TGTGCCAGCAGCCACAACACAGGGGCTGGGGCCAACGTCCTGACTTTC. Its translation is CASSHNTGAGANVLTF.

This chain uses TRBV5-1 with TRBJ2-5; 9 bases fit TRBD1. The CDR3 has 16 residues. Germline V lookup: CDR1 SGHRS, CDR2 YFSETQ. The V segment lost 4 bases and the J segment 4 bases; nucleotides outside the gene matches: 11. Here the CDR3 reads CASSIQGAETGETQYF. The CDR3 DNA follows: TGCGCCAGCAGCATACAGGGGGCTGAGACAGGAGAGACCCAGTACTTC.

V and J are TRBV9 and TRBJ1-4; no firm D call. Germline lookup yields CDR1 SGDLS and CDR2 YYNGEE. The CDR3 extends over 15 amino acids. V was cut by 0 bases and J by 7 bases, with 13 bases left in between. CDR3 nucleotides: TGTGCCAGCAGCGTAGGCGAGGTGGCGGTTGAAAAACTGTTTTTT. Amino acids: CASSVGEVAVEKLFF.

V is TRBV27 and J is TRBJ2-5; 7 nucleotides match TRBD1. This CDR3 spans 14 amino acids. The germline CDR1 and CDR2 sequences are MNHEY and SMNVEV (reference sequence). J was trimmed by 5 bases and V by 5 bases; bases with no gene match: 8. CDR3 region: CASSPTGVGETQYF. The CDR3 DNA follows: TGTGCCAGCAGTCCCACAGGGGTCGGGGAGACCCAGTACTTC.

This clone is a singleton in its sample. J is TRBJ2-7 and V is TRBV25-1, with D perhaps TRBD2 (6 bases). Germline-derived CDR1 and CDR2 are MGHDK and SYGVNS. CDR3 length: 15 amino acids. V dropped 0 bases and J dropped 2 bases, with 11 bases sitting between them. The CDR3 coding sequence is TGTGCCAGCAGTGAATATAGCGGCAGGGCCTACGAGCAGTACTTC. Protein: CASSEYSGRAYEQYF.

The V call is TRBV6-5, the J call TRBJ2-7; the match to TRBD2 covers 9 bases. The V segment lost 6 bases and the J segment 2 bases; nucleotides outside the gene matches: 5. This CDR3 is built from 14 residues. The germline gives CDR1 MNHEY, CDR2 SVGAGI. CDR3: CASSVAGDPYEQYF. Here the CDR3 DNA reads TGTGCCAGCAGCGTAGCGGGAGATCCCTACGAGCAGTACTTC.

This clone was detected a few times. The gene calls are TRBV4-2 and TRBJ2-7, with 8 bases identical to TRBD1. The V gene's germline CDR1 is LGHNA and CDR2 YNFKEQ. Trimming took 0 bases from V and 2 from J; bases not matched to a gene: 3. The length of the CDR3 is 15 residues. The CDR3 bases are TGTGCCAGCAGCCAAGATTGGACAGGGCCCTACGAGCAGTACTTC. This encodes CASSQDWTGPYEQYF.

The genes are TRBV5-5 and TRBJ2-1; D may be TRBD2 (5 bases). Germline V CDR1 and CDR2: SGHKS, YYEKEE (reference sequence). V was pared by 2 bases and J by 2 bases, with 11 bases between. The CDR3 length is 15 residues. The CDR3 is CASSFLSGTYNEQFF. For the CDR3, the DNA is TGTGCCAGCAGCTTTCTGTCGGGAACCTACAATGAGCAGTTCTTC.